This T cell receptor beta chain was obtained from a study of blood T cell repertoires in COVID-19. Study background: COVID-19 samples, acute and convalescent, were from the United States, Italy and Spain. Sources were T cells, B-cell-depleted T cells, or PBMCs; the material itself was cDNA or gDNA.

This clone showed up just once. Under the authors' procedure: Nucleated cell number was recorded as an estimate derived from reference gene primer amplification. The repertoire was sequenced with immunoSEQ multiplex PCR; TCRdb's copy has only in-frame clones and lacks some. For V, J and clone size, that table is used; D and trimming come from the DNA. Seen here are just over 95,000 clones, approximately 90% observed once, and the top ten hold about 1.7%. The CDR3 spans 13 residues. Germline lookup yields CDR1 SNHLY and CDR2 FYNNEI. The ends lost 8 bases at V and 3 bases at J; junction bases unmatched: 6.

Sequencing was done on a sample of peripheral blood. The J gene is TRBJ1-2, the V gene TRBV2, with 7 bases matching TRBD1. This sequence originates from a man in his 60s with acute or convalescent COVID-19. The CDR3 sequence: CASQSGTDYGYTF. The CDR3 DNA reads as TGTGCCAGCCAATCCGGGACAGACTATGGCTACACCTTC.